This T cell receptor beta chain was identified in a study of tumor and adjacent non-tumor tissue in lung cancer. TCRbeta libraries were built with three rounds of nested PCR, modified from ARM-PCR. TCRdb re-called the multiplex PCR reads with MiXCR, one entry per CDR3 protein. Here the sample spans over 80,000 distinct CDR3 sequences, under 80% being singletons. The CDR3 sequence is 13 residues long. Germline V gene data show CDR1 as MNHEY and CDR2 as SVGEGT. Of note for this clonotype: The antigen remains undetermined. One junction end does not reproduce the germline sequence, and a read error may be involved.

The template was RNA from unsorted bulk tissue. The normal lung tissue was taken more than 3 cm from the tumor edge. Study outcomes and limitations: Significantly higher TCR diversity was found in tumor than normal lung.

Sequencing input: distant non-tumor lung tissue. V and J are TRBV6-2 or TRBV6-3 and TRBJ2-1, with unresolved D. This receptor was obtained from a woman aged 45-59 years with non-small cell lung cancer. The CDR3 sequence: CASSLAPYNGQFF. CDR3 nucleotide sequence: TGTGCCAGTAGTTTAGCCCCATACAATGGGCAGTTCTTC.